Listed below are T cell receptor beta chains from one sample, sequenced in a study of blood T cell repertoires in COVID-19. TCRdb keeps only in-frame clones here, not all; method: immunoSEQ multiplex PCR. The table lists some 99,000 clones, 70% to 90% of them singletons. The material sequenced was peripheral blood. The receptors originated from a man between 65 and 85 years old with acute or convalescent COVID-19. Both conserved end residues are part of each CDR3.

TRBJ1-3 | TRBV3-1/TRBV3-2 | CASSQRGMGGNTIYF
TRBJ2-5 | TRBV28 | CASSSLLAVQETQYF
TRBJ1-4 | TRBV28 | CASIGSANEKLFF
TRBJ2-2 | TRBV9 | CASSQNSGELFF
TRBJ2-5 | TRBV7-2 | CASSLAPDGGETQYF
TRBJ1-2 | TRBV28 | CASSTGNYGYTF
TRBJ1-1 | TRBV5-6 | CASSTGQGRNTEAFF
TRBJ1-5 | TRBV3-1/TRBV3-2 | CASSHTLDRRNQPQHF
TRBJ1-2 | TRBV5-5 | CASSLSLQITNYGYTF
TRBJ1-2 | TRBV5-5 | CASSPDRGSYGYTF
TRBJ1-2 | TRBV10-3 | CAISDLRTGEDYGYTF
TRBJ1-6 | TRBV9 | CASSAPRSQGGDSPLHF
TRBJ1-6 | TRBV11-2 | CASSFEGQGYSPLHF
TRBJ1-1 | TRBV14 | CASSLGQPGLAFF
TRBJ2-7 | TRBV7-2 | CASSWTRNSEQYF
TRBJ1-1 | TRBV19 | CASTQTGAFTEAFF
TRBJ1-6 | TRBV6-1 | CASSEWFSRESPLHF
TRBJ1-2 | TRBV6-2/TRBV6-3 | CASSYAFGARSSYGYTF
TRBJ1-2 | TRBV6-1 | CASSDRVHGYTF
TRBJ2-7 | TRBV6-6 | CASGGQGFNEQYF
TRBJ1-1 | TRBV6-5 | CASNRQVNTEAFF
TRBJ1-5 | TRBV28 | CASSQLGVNQPQHF
TRBJ1-5 | TRBV2 | CASSEQGEQPQHF
TRBJ1-1 | TRBV7-3 | CASSESGVRDTEAFF
TRBJ1-1 | TRBV12-3/TRBV12-4 | CASSLTGGEAFF
TRBJ1-4 | TRBV18 | CASSSGELAEKLFF
TRBJ1-2 | TRBV9 | CASSDHDRFANYGYTF
TRBJ1-5 | TRBV5-4 | CASSLRTGDSNQPQHF
TRBJ1-4 | TRBV30 | CAWSPDRGGEKLFF
TRBJ1-1 | TRBV28 | CASRTRMNTEAFF
TRBJ1-2 | TRBV5-1 | CASSSSGTDYGYTF
TRBJ2-3 | TRBV2 | CASAYTGTGILTDTQYF
TRBJ2-5 | TRBV5-1 | CASSLRTGQETQYF
TRBJ1-6 | TRBV2 | CASTQGVSPLHF
TRBJ1-2 | TRBV19 | CASSPRDTLQGGYGYTF
TRBJ2-2 | TRBV7-9 | CASSPPTGFTGELFF